A single sample gave rise to the 4 T cell receptor beta chains below, sequenced in a study of shared clonotypes between healthy human individuals. Here immunoSEQ multiplex PCR was the method, and the copy in TCRdb shows in-frame clones only, minus some. Of about 640,000 clones listed, 72% are singletons. Sequenced material: memory CD4+ T cells sorted from blood. Subset reported: CD45RA-negative fraction. Every receptor here comes from a woman aged 30 to 39 in good health.

This chain links TRBV7-9 with TRBJ2-2; possibly TRBD1 for D (5 bases). This CDR3 has 15 residues. V lost 5 bases to trimming and J lost 1 base, with 11 bases between them. Germline CDR1 reads SEHNR; CDR2 reads FQNEAQ (reference sequence). The CDR3 reads CASSRQGENTGELFF. DNA of the CDR3: TGTGCCAGCAGCCGACAAGGGGAGAACACCGGGGAGCTGTTTTTT. Full variable domain (remainder filled in from reference TRBV7-9 and TRBJ2-2): DTGVSQNPRHKITKRGQNVTFRCDPISEHNRLYWYRQTLGQGPEFLTYFQNEAQLEKSRLLSDRFSAERPKGSFSTLEIQRTEQGDSAMYLCASSRQGENTGELFFGEGSRLTVL.

The V and J genes are TRBV30 and TRBJ1-5; D may be TRBD1 (6 bases). The V gene's germline CDR1 is GTSNPN and CDR2 SVGIG (reference sequence). CDR3 length: 13 residues. Trimming cost V 5 bases and J 8 bases, with 16 bases left between them. CDR3: CAWVQAPGEPQHF. Written as DNA, the CDR3 is TGTGCCTGGGTGCAGGCCCCAGGGGAGCCCCAGCATTTT.

The gene calls are TRBV5-4 and TRBJ1-1; 7 bases map to TRBD1. The CDR3 is made up of 17 amino acids. Germline-derived CDR1 and CDR2 are SGHNT and YYREEE (reference sequence). J lost 3 bases, V lost 0 bases, and 11 bases had no gene match. Written as DNA, the CDR3 is TGTGCCAGCAGCTTGGGTAGAGGGGGCTGGAGCGACACTGAAGCTTTCTTT. This translates into CASSLGRGGWSDTEAFF.

The rearrangement joins TRBV28 to TRBJ2-7, with D maybe TRBD2 (7 bases). Germline V gene lookup returns CDR1 MDHEN and CDR2 SYDVKM. Trimming took off 7 bases at V and 1 base at J, with 14 bases between the two ends. The CDR3 has 14 amino acids. The chain's CDR3 is CASTEGGSSYEQYF. The CDR3 region has the DNA TGTGCCAGCACTGAGGGGGGGAGTTCCTACGAGCAGTACTTC.